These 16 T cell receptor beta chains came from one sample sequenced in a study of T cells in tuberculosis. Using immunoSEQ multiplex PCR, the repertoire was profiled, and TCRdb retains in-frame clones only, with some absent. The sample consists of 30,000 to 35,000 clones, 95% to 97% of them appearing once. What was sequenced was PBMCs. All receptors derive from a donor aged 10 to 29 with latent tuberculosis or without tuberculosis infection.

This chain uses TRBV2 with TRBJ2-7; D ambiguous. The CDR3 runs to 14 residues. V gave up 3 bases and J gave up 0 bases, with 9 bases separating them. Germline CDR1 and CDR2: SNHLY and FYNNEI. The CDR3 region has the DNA TGTGCCAGCAGTGAGAGCTTAAGCTCCTACGAGCAGTACTTC. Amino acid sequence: CASSESLSSYEQYF.

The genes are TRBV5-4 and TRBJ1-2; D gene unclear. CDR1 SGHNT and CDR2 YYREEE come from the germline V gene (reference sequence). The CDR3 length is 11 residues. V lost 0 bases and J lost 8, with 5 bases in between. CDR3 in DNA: TGTGCCAGCAGCTTGGGAGGCGGCTACACCTTC. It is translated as CASSLGGGYTF.

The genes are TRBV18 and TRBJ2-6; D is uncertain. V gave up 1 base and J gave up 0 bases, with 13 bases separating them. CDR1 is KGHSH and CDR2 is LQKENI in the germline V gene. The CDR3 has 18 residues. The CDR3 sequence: CASSPRLTYSSGANVLTF. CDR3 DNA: TGTGCCAGCTCACCACGACTGACCTATAGCTCTGGGGCCAACGTCCTGACTTTC.

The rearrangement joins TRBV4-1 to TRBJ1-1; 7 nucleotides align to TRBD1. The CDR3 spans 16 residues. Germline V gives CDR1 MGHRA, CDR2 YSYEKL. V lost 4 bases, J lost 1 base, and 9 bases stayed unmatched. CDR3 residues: CASSREEQGWNTEAFF. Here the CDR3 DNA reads TGCGCCAGCAGCCGCGAGGAACAGGGGTGGAACACTGAAGCTTTCTTT.

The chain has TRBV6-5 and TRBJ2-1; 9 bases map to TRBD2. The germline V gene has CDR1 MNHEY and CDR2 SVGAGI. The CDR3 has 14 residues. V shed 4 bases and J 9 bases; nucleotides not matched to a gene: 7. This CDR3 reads CASSSRGLAGEQFF. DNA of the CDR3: TGTGCCAGCAGTTCCAGGGGACTAGCCGGTGAGCAGTTCTTC.

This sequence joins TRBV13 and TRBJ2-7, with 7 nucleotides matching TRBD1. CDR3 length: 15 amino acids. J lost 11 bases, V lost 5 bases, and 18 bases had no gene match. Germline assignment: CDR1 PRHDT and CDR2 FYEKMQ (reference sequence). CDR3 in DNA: TGTGCCAGCAGCCCCTCTACCGTGCAGGGGGTACGAAAGTACTTC. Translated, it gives CASSPSTVQGVRKYF.

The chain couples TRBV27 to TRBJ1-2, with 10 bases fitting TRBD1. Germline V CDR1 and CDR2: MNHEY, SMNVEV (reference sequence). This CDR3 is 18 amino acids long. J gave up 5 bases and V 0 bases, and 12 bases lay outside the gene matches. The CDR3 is CASSLSGRQGALSYGYTF. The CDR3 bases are TGTGCCAGCAGTTTATCCGGTCGACAGGGGGCTCTAAGTTATGGCTACACCTTC.

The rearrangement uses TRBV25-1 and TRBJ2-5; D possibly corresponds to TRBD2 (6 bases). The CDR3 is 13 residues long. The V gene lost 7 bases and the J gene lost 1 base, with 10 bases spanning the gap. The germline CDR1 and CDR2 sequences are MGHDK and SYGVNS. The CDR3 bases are TGTGCCAGCACGGGACTGTTCCAAGAGACCCAGTACTTC. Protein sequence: CASTGLFQETQYF.

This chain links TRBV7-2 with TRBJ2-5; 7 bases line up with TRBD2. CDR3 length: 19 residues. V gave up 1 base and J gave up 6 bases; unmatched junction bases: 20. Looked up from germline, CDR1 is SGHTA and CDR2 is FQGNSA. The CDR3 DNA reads TGTGCCAGCAGCTTAGTTTTTGAGGGCGGGGGTACAGGCCAGAAGACCCAGTACTTC. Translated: CASSLVFEGGGTGQKTQYF.

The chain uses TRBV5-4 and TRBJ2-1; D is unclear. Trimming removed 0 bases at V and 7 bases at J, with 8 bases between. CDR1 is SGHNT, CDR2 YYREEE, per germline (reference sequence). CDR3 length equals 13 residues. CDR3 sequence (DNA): TGTGCCAGCAGCTTGGATCCTAGTAATGAGCAGTTCTTC. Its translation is CASSLDPSNEQFF.

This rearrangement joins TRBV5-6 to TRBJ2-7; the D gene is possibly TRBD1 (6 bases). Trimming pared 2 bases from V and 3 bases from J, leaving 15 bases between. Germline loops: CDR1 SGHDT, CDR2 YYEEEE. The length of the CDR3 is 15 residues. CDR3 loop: CASSFWGQPYYEQYF. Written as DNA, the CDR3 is TGTGCCAGCAGCTTCTGGGGGCAGCCGTACTACGAGCAGTACTTC.

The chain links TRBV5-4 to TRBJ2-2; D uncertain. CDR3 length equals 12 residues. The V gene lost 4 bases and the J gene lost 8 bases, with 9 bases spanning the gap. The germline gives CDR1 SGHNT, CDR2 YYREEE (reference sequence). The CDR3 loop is CASSPIKGELFF. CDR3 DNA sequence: TGTGCCAGCAGCCCTATTAAGGGGGAGCTGTTTTTT. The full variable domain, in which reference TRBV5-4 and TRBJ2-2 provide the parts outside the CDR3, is ETGVTQSPTHLIKTRGQQVTLRCSSQSGHNTVSWYQQALGQGPQFIFQYYREEENGRGNFPPRFSGLQFPNYSSELNVNALELDDSALYLCASSPIKGELFFGEGSRLTVL.

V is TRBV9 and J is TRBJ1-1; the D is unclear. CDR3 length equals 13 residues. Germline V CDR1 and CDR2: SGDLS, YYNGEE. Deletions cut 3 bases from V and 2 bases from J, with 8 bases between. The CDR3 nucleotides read TGTGCCAGCAGCGACGGGGTTAACACTGAAGCTTTCTTT. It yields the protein CASSDGVNTEAFF.

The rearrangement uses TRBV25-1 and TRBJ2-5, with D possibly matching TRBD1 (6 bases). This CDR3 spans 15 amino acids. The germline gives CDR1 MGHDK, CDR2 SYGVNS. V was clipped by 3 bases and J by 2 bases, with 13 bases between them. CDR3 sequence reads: CASSETGDKQETQYF. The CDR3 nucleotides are TGTGCCAGCAGTGAGACCGGGGACAAGCAAGAGACCCAGTACTTC.

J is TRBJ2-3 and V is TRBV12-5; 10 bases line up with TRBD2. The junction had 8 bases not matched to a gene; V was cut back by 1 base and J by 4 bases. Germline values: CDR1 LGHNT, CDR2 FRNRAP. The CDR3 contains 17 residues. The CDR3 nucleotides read TGTGCTAGTGGTTTGGGAGCTAGCGGGAGAGGCGCAGATACGCAGTATTTT. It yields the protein CASGLGASGRGADTQYF.

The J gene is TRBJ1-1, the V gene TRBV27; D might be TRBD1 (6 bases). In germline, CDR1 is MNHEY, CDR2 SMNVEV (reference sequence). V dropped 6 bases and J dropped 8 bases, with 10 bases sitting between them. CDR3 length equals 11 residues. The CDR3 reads CASRQGHEAFF. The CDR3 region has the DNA TGTGCCAGCAGGCAGGGACACGAAGCTTTCTTT.